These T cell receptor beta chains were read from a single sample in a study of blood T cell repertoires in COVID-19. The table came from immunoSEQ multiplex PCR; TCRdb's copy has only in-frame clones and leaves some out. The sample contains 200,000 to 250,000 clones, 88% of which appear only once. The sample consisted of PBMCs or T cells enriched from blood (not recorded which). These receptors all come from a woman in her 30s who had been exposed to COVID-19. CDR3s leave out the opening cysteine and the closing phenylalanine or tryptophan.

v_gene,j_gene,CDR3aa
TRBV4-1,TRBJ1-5,ASSPSRSWEDQPQH
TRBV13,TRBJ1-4,ASSARTGGNEKLF
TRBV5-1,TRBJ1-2,ASSLDQLLGASGYT
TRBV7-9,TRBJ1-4,ASRLDRATNEKLF
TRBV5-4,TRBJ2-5,ASSLAGASGDQETQY
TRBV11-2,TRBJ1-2,ASSLDRGKQGYGYT
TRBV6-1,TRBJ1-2,ASSETGFRGYT
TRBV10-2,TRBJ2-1,ASSDLNEQF
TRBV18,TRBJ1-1,ASSSGPRGAF
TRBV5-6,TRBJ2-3,ASSLGLNRGTDTQY
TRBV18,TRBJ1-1,ASSPSGRRNLNTEAF
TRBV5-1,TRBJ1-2,ASSLAAPGGYT
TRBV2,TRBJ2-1,ASVPLAGAYNEQF
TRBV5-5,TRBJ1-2,ASRPTGDGYT
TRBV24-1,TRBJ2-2,ATSDSRLGLAGAGELF
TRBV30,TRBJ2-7,AWRNTQATYEQY
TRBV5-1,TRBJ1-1,ASSLNTGNTEAF
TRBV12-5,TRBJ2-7,ASGRPPGQGGEQY